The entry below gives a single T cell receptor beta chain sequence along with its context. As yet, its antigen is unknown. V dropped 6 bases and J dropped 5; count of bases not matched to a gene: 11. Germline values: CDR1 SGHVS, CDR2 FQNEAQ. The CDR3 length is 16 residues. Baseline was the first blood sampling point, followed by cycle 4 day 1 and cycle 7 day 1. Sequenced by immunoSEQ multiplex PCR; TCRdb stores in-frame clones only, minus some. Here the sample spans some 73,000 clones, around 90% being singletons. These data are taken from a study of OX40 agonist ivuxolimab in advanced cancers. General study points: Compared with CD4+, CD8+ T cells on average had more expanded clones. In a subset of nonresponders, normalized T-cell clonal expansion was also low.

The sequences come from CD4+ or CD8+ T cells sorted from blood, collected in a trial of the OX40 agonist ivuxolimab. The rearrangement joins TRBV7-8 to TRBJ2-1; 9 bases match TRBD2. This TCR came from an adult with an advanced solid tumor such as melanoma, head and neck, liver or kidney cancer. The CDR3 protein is CASSARASGINNEQFF. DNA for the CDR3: TGTGCCAGCAGTGCCCGGGCTAGCGGGATCAACAATGAGCAGTTCTTC.